This T cell receptor (beta chain) was captured in a study of T cells after yellow fever vaccination. Study background: Preparation used SMART-Seq v4 Ultra Low Input for the low-cell-number fractions. General study points: It was a small share of clonotypes that appeared in both CD4 and CD8 compartments. Contamination by abundant bulk-population clonotypes could be present in FACS-sorted repertoires.

The CDR3 extends over 13 amino acids. The V segment lost 3 bases and the J segment 2 bases; nucleotides outside the gene matches: 0. The sample holds many counts of this clonotype. Antigen: not known. TCRdb fed the 5' RACE reads into MiXCR, producing one record per CDR3 protein. The sample includes some 300,000 distinct CDR3 sequences, 7% to 9% seen only once; the top ten take around 17%. The chain couples TRBV12-3 or TRBV12-4 to TRBJ1-2; 7 bases match TRBD1. The source was PBMCs, collected 35 to 50 days after the first yellow fever vaccination. This TCR was recovered from a man aged 18 to 29 who received the YFV17D yellow fever vaccine. The CDR3 spells CASSFRGNYGYTF. The CDR3 DNA is TGTGCCAGCAGTTTCAGGGGGAACTATGGCTACACCTTC.